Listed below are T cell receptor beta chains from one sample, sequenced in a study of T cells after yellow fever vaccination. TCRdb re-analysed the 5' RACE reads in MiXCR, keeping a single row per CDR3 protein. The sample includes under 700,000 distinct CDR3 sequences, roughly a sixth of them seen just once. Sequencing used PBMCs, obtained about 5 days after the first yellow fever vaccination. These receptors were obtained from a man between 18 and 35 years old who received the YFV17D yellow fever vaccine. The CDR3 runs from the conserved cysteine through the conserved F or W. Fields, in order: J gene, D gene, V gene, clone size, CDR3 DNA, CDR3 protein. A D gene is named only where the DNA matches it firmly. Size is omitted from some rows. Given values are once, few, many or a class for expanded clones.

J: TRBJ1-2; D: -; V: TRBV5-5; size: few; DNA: TGTGCCAGCAGCTTTGACCCACGGGGAGCCTACACCTTC; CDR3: CASSFDPRGAYTF
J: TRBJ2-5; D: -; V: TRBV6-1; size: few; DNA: TGTGCCAGCAGTAATGTCGGGAGAGGATTGACCACCCAGTACTTC; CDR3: CASSNVGRGLTTQYF
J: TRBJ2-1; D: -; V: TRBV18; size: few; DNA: TGTGCCAGCTCCCCTCCCCCGGGGGACAATGAGCAGTTCTTC; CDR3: CASSPPPGDNEQFF
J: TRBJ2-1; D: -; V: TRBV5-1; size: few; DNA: TGCGCCAGCAGCCGGACAACAACTACTCATGAGCAGTTCTTC; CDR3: CASSRTTTTHEQFF
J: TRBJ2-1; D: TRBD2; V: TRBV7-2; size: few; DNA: TGTGCCAGCAGCCCAATAGCGGGGGCCTCCTACAATGAGCAGTTCTTC; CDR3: CASSPIAGASYNEQFF
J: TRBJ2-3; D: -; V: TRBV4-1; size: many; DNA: TGCGCCAGCAGTCCCGTAGAGGGGTCGCAGTATTTT; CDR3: CASSPVEGSQYF
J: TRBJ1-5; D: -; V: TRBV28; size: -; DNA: TGTGCCAGCAGTCTCTCGGGGGCAAGCCAGCCCCAGCATTTT; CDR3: CASSLSGASQPQHF
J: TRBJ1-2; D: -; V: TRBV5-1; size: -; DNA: TGCGCCAGCAGCCCCACGGTAGGGGCTAGTGGCTACACCTTC; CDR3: CASSPTVGASGYTF
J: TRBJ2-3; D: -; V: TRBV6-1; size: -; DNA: TGTGCCAGCCCTTCCTCTGGCACAGATACGCAGTATTTT; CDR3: CASPSSGTDTQYF
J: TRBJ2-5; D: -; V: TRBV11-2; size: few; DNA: TGTGCCAGCAGCTTATTCCCCAACCAAGAGACCCAGTACTTC; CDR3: CASSLFPNQETQYF
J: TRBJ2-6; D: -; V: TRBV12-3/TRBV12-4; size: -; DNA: TGTGCCAGCAGTCCCGGGGAGGGGGTAAGGTCTGGGGCCAACGTCCTGACTTTC; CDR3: CASSPGEGVRSGANVLTF
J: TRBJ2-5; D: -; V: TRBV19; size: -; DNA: TGTGCCAGTAGGCGGAGCGGACAAGAGACCCAGTACTTC; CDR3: CASRRSGQETQYF
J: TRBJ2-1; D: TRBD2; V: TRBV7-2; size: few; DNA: TGTGCCAGCAGCTTGTGGTTCGGGACTAGCTCCTACAATGAGCAGTTCTTC; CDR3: CASSLWFGTSSYNEQFF
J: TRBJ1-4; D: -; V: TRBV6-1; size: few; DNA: TGTGCCAGCAGGGGACAAACTAATGAAAAACTGTTTTTT; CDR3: CASRGQTNEKLFF
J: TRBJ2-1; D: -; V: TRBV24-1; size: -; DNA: TGTGCCACCAGTGAGCACAGCGTGGGCTCCTACAATGAGCAGTTCTTC; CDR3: CATSEHSVGSYNEQFF
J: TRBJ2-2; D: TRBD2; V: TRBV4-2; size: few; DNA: TGTGCCAGCAGCCAAGTTCTAGCGGGGGGGCTTGGGACCGGGGAGCTGTTTTTT; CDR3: CASSQVLAGGLGTGELFF
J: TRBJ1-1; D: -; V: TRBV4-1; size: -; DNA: TGCGCCAGCAGCCAAGAAGACGGGTGGGGAGCTTTCTTT; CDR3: CASSQEDGWGAFF